The T cell receptor beta chain under discussion was sequenced for a study of identifying expanded T cells in peripheral blood. Sequencing was performed with immunoSEQ multiplex PCR; in TCRdb, only in-frame clones are kept and a portion is missing. The sample includes 95,000 to 100,000 clones, roughly 89% of them seen just once. Study conclusions and caveats: Technical replicates showed roughly 1.2 changed clones; around 2 weeks about 16.4; four weeks 19.

In its sample, this clone was seen many times. What it recognizes is unknown. Other DNA sequences in this specimen translate into the identical CDR3. The ends were cut back, 5 bases at V and 1 base at J, with 8 bases in the middle. The CDR3 consists of 13 residues. The V gene's germline CDR1 is WNHNN and CDR2 SYGVQD (reference sequence). The source of this sequence is a person aged 18 to 70 in good health. The rearrangement joins TRBV10-1 to TRBJ1-1, with a tentative D call TRBD1 (6 bases). Sequencing was carried out using blood. CDR3 amino acids: CASSLQGNTEAFF. For the CDR3, the DNA is TGCGCCAGCAGTCTACAGGGGAACACTGAAGCTTTCTTT.